The 21 T cell receptor beta chains below were found in one sample sequenced in a study of blood T cell repertoires in COVID-19 (dated by TCRdb to the early 2020s). The library came from the immunoSEQ multiplex PCR assay. TCRdb stores this immuneACCESS table with in-frame sequences only. Part of the clones is absent; in the studies checked, under half of the shortfall reflects unresolved V genes, and no reason is known for the rest. This sample holds approximately 180,000 clones; less than 90% were observed only once. The ten biggest clones cover around 1.2% of the sample. The sample was PBMCs or T cells enriched from blood (not recorded which). The receptors here all came from a human donor with acute COVID-19. The donor label of this sample is uncertain.

The chain joins TRBV27 to TRBJ1-4; unclear D gene. The V gene's germline CDR1 is MNHEY and CDR2 SMNVEV (reference sequence). Trimming took 2 bases from V and 11 from J, leaving 15 bases between them. The CDR3 covers 14 residues. CDR3 coding DNA: TGTGCCAGCAGTTTACGGGAAGGCGTCGGGAAACTGTTTTTT. It specifies CASSLREGVGKLFF.

A single count supports this clone. This sequence joins TRBV6-5 and TRBJ1-5; 12 bases map to TRBD1. V shed 8 bases and J 6 bases; nucleotides not matched to a gene: 2. CDR1 MNHEY and CDR2 SVGAGI come from the germline V gene. This CDR3 is 13 amino acids long. CDR3 sequence reads: CASGDRGRQPQHF. As DNA, the CDR3 is TGTGCCAGCGGGGACAGGGGGCGTCAGCCCCAGCATTTT.

The rearrangement joins TRBV19 to TRBJ1-2; the D gene is possibly TRBD1 (5 bases). This CDR3 contains 15 residues. Germline V lookup: CDR1 LNHDA, CDR2 SQIVND (reference sequence). V was pared by 1 base and J by 4 bases, with 13 bases between. The CDR3, as DNA: TGTGCCAGTAGTATAGTAGACAGCTCTTCCTATGGCTACACCTTC. This gives the protein CASSIVDSSSYGYTF.

The chain couples TRBV24-1 to TRBJ1-1, with 10 positions matching TRBD1. CDR1 and CDR2 from the germline V gene are KGHDR and SFDVKD. J gave up 1 base and V 5 bases, and 9 bases lay outside the gene matches. This CDR3 spans 17 amino acids. CDR3 region: CATSVPTGGAGNTEAFF. The DNA of the CDR3 is TGTGCCACCAGTGTCCCGACAGGGGGCGCGGGGAACACTGAAGCTTTCTTT.

The V gene is TRBV7-8, the J gene TRBJ2-5; TRBD2 aligns across 10 bases. The CDR3 is made up of 15 amino acids. V shed 5 bases and J 2 bases; nucleotides not matched to a gene: 5. CDR1 is SGHVS, CDR2 FQNEAQ, per germline. CDR3 sequence reads: CASSAGLAAQETQYF. CDR3 sequence (DNA): TGTGCCAGCAGCGCTGGACTAGCGGCTCAAGAGACCCAGTACTTC. Drawing the rest from reference TRBV7-8 and TRBJ2-5, the complete variable domain is GAGVSQSPRYKVAKRGQDVALRCDPISGHVSLFWYQQALGQGPEFLTYFQNEAQLDKSGLPSDRFFAERPEGSVSTLKIQRTQQEDSAVYLCASSAGLAAQETQYFGPGTRLLVL.

The chain couples TRBV9 to TRBJ2-5; possibly TRBD1 for D (6 bases). Trimming took off 0 bases at V and 6 bases at J, with 9 bases between the two ends. This CDR3 contains 13 residues. Germline CDR1 and CDR2: SGDLS and YYNGEE. This chain's CDR3 is CASSVEGVQTQYF. The CDR3 DNA follows: TGTGCCAGCAGCGTAGAGGGGGTTCAGACCCAGTACTTC.

The chain uses TRBV6-2 or TRBV6-3 and TRBJ1-2; 7 nucleotides agree with TRBD1. Germline-derived CDR1 and CDR2 are MNHEY and SVGEGT. With 4 bases clipped from V and 4 bases from J, the junction kept 6 bases outside the gene matches. There are 14 residues in the CDR3. The CDR3 nucleotides read TGTGCCAGCAGTTCTTGGGGACAGACCTATGGCTACACCTTC. This sequence encodes CASSSWGQTYGYTF.

The chain links TRBV7-3 to TRBJ1-2, with 7 bases matching TRBD1. The CDR3 length is 13 residues. The germline gives CDR1 SGHTA, CDR2 FQGTGA. V dropped 4 bases and J dropped 7; count of bases not matched to a gene: 6. CDR3 sequence: CASSSRDRAGYTF. DNA of the CDR3: TGTGCCAGCAGCTCTCGAGACAGGGCTGGCTACACCTTC. Full variable domain (remainder filled in from reference TRBV7-3 and TRBJ1-2): GAGVSQTPSNKVTEKGKYVELRCDPISGHTALYWYRQSLGQGPEFLIYFQGTGAADDSGLPNDRFFAVRPEGSVSTLKIQRTERGDSAVYLCASSSRDRAGYTFGSGTRLTVV.

This chain uses TRBV30 with TRBJ1-6; D perhaps matches TRBD1 (5 bases). Germline loops: CDR1 GTSNPN, CDR2 SVGIG (reference sequence). CDR3 size: 13 residues. The ends were cut back, 5 bases at V and 4 bases at J, with 9 bases in the middle. The CDR3 is CAWSTDYNSPLHF. CDR3 nucleotides: TGTGCCTGGTCGACAGATTATAATTCACCCCTCCACTTT.

The CDR3 bases are TGTGCCAGCAGCCCGTACGGGACAGGGGGAATGGGTCAGCCCCAGCATTTT. Amino acid sequence: CASSPYGTGGMGQPQHF. The chain links TRBV28 to TRBJ1-5; 11 nucleotides agree with TRBD1. The CDR3 is 17 residues long. The J segment lost 6 bases and the V segment lost 6 bases, leaving 13 bases of the junction unmatched. Germline assignment: CDR1 MDHEN and CDR2 SYDVKM.

The chain employs TRBV10-3 and TRBJ2-5, with a weak D call TRBD2 (6 bases). There are 11 residues in the CDR3. V lost 9 bases and J 4 bases, leaving 9 bases between the germline ends. CDR1 and CDR2 from the germline V gene are ENHRY and SYGVKD. CDR3 region: CAILRGETQYF. Here the CDR3 DNA reads TGTGCCATTCTGCGGGGAGAGACCCAGTACTTC.

V usage is TRBV4-3 and J usage is TRBJ2-3, with TRBD2 matching 11 bases. The V segment lost 1 base and the J segment 1 base; nucleotides outside the gene matches: 7. Germline V gene sequence: CDR1 LGHNA, CDR2 YSLEER. This CDR3 has 18 amino acids. CDR3 loop: CASSQGLAGGRGTDTQYF. The CDR3 DNA follows: TGCGCCAGCAGCCAAGGTCTAGCGGGGGGTCGGGGCACAGATACGCAGTATTTT.

The chain employs TRBV3-1 (or the pseudogene TRBV3-2) and TRBJ2-2; a possible D gene is TRBD2 (7 bases). V shed 3 bases and J shed 0 bases, with 17 bases lying between them. The germline V gene has CDR1 LGHDT and CDR2 YNNKEL (reference sequence). CDR3 size: 18 residues. CDR3 in DNA: TGTGCCAGCAGCCAGGGTTTTACGGGGGGCGCGAACACCGGGGAGCTGTTTTTT. Amino acids: CASSQGFTGGANTGELFF.

The chain carries TRBV27 and TRBJ1-6, with D hard to call. There are 13 residues in the CDR3. Germline values: CDR1 MNHEY, CDR2 SMNVEV (reference sequence). Deletions cut 5 bases from V and 9 bases from J, with 11 bases between. In DNA, the CDR3 is TGTGCCAGCAGTCCCAACTCAGGTTCACCCCTCCACTTT. Protein product: CASSPNSGSPLHF.

The chain links TRBV4-3 to TRBJ2-6; TRBD2 is a possible D gene (5 bases). This CDR3 region has 15 residues. In germline, CDR1 is LGHNA, CDR2 YSLEER. The V gene lost 4 bases and the J gene lost 0 bases, with 7 bases spanning the gap. DNA of the CDR3: TGCGCCAGCAGCCTCGGGAACTCTGGGGCCAACGTCCTGACTTTC. This translates into CASSLGNSGANVLTF.

This chain links TRBV5-6 with TRBJ1-2, with D possibly TRBD1 on 5 matching bases. Germline V gene data show CDR1 as SGHDT and CDR2 as YYEEEE. V lost 2 bases, J lost 6 bases, and 23 bases lay in between. This CDR3 is built from 17 residues. The CDR3 spells CASSFFRDSNLLDGYTF. The DNA of the CDR3 is TGTGCCAGCAGCTTTTTTCGGGACTCTAACCTTTTAGATGGCTACACCTTC.

V gene TRBV7-9 combines with J gene TRBJ1-4; 11 positions match TRBD1. Trimming removed 5 bases from V and 5 bases from J; junction bases left unmatched: 1. The CDR3 consists of 14 residues. Germline lookup yields CDR1 SEHNR and CDR2 FQNEAQ (reference sequence). The CDR3 DNA reads as TGTGCCAGCAGCCGGGACAGGGGGAATGAAAAACTGTTTTTT. Amino acid sequence: CASSRDRGNEKLFF.

This clone was counted only a few times. The chain links TRBV24-1 to TRBJ1-5; perhaps TRBD1 as D (6 bases). Trimming pared 7 bases from V and 1 base from J, leaving 10 bases between. Germline V gene lookup returns CDR1 KGHDR and CDR2 SFDVKD. CDR3 size: 14 residues. CDR3 residues: CATRGGGSNQPQHF. The DNA of the CDR3 is TGTGCCACCAGAGGGGGTGGAAGCAATCAGCCCCAGCATTTT.

The rearrangement uses TRBV30 and TRBJ1-2; 8 nucleotides match TRBD1. CDR1 is GTSNPN and CDR2 is SVGIG in the germline V gene (reference sequence). The junction had 3 bases not matched to a gene; V was cut back by 1 base and J by 8 bases. This CDR3 comprises 12 residues. As DNA, the CDR3 is TGTGCCTGGAGTGCAGGGGGCGACGGCTACACCTTC. It is translated as CAWSAGGDGYTF.

The J gene is TRBJ1-6, the V gene TRBV2; 7 bases are shared with TRBD1. Per the germline V gene, CDR1 is SNHLY and CDR2 is FYNNEI. The length of the CDR3 is 18 residues. V lost 1 base, J lost 0 bases, and 6 bases stayed unmatched. As DNA, the CDR3 is TGTGCCAGCAGTGAAGAAGGGGGCAGCCTCTCCTATAATTCACCCCTCCACTTT. It yields the protein CASSEEGGSLSYNSPLHF.

The chain carries TRBV4-1 and TRBJ1-2, with unresolved D. Germline V gene sequence: CDR1 MGHRA, CDR2 YSYEKL. V lost 4 bases, J lost 6 bases, and 15 bases lay in between. The CDR3 length is 14 residues. The CDR3 nucleotides are TGCGCCAGCAGCCCGGGCGGCGGGAGGGATGGCTACACCTTC. As protein: CASSPGGGRDGYTF.